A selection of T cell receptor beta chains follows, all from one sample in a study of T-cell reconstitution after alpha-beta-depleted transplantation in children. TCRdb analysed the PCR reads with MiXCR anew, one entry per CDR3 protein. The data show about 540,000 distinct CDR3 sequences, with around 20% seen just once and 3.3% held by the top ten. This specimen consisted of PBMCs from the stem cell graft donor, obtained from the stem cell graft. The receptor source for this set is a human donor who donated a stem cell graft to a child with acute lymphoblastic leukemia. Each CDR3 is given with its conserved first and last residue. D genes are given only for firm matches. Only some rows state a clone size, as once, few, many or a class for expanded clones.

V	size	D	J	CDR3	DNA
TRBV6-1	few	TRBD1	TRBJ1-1	CASRGQGGPEAFF	TGTGCCAGTAGAGGACAGGGAGGTCCTGAAGCTTTCTTT
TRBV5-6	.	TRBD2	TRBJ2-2	CASSFGLAGVGELFF	TGTGCCAGCAGCTTCGGACTAGCGGGAGTCGGGGAGCTGTTTTTT
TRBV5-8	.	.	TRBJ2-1	CASSLGGTSDEQFF	TGTGCCAGCAGCTTGGGTGGGACTTCAGATGAGCAGTTCTTC
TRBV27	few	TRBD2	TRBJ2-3	CASSLAGGGITDTQYF	TGTGCCAGCAGCCTAGCGGGAGGTGGTATCACAGATACGCAGTATTTT
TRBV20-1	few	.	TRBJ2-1	CSAREPVAKVQFF	TGCAGTGCTAGAGAGCCAGTAGCCAAAGTGCAGTTCTTC
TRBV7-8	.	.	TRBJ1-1	CASSQAGQNTEAFF	TGTGCCAGCAGTCAAGCAGGGCAGAACACTGAAGCTTTCTTT
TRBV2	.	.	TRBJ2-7	CASGRRSSYEQYF	TGTGCCAGCGGTAGGAGAAGCTCCTACGAGCAGTACTTC
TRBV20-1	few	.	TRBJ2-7	CSASPAGGREQYF	TGCAGTGCTAGTCCCGCCGGGGGTCGCGAGCAGTACTTC
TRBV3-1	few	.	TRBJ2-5	CASSSPLEETQYF	TGTGCCAGCAGCTCCCCCCTTGAGGAGACCCAGTACTTC
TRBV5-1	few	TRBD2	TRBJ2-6	CASSGGLAGHSGANVLTF	TGCGCCAGCAGCGGCGGGTTAGCGGGACACTCTGGGGCCAACGTCCTGACTTTC
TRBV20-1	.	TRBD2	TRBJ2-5	CSARVSGSKETQYF	TGCAGTGCTAGAGTCAGCGGGAGCAAAGAGACCCAGTACTTC
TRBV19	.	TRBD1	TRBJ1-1	CASTTGKLMNTEAFF	TGTGCCAGTACGACAGGGAAGTTAATGAACACTGAAGCTTTCTTT
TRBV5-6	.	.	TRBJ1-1	CASSFSPLGTEAFF	TGTGCCAGCAGCTTCTCCCCTCTCGGCACTGAAGCTTTCTTT
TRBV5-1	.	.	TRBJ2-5	CASSLVQRERQETQYF	TGCGCCAGCAGCTTGGTGCAAAGGGAACGGCAGGAGACCCAGTACTTC
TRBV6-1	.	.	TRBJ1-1	CASTTGPGGYEAFF	TGTGCCAGCACCACGGGGCCGGGGGGGTACGAAGCTTTCTTT
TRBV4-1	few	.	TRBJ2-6	CASSLRYLEGSGANVLTF	TGCGCCAGCAGCCTCCGATACTTAGAGGGCTCTGGGGCCAACGTCCTGACTTTC
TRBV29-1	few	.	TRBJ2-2	CSAVTSTGELFF	TGCAGCGCGGTAACAAGCACCGGGGAGCTGTTTTTT
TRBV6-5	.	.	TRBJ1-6	CASSYSSGVVAPLHF	TGTGCCAGCAGTTACTCGTCAGGGGTTGTAGCACCCCTCCACTTT
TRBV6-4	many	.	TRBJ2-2	CASSDSVGELFF	TGTGCCAGCAGTGACTCCGTCGGGGAGCTGTTTTTT
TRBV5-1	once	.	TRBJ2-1	CASRILSDSNEQFF	TGCGCCAGCCGAATATTGAGTGATAGCAATGAGCAGTTCTTC
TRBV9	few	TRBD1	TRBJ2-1	CASSQNPLTGKSYNEQFF	TGTGCCAGCAGCCAGAATCCTCTGACAGGGAAATCCTACAATGAGCAGTTCTTC
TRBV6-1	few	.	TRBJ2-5	CASSPGEGDQETQYF	TGTGCCAGCAGTCCCGGGGAGGGGGACCAAGAGACCCAGTACTTC
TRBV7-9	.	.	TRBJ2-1	CASSPSLSVNEQFF	TGTGCCAGCAGCCCCTCACTCTCGGTCAATGAGCAGTTCTTC
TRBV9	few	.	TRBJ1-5	CASSVALKGEGQPQHF	TGTGCCAGCAGCGTAGCTTTGAAGGGAGAGGGTCAGCCCCAGCATTTT
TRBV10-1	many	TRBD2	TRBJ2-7	CASSPGLAVSYEQYF	TGCGCCAGCAGCCCTGGACTAGCGGTTTCCTACGAGCAGTACTTC
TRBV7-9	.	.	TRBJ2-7	CASSLVHQTYEQYF	TGTGCCAGCAGCTTAGTTCACCAGACCTACGAGCAGTACTTC
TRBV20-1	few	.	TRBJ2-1	CSARPDRINEQFF	TGCAGTGCTAGACCGGACAGAATCAATGAGCAGTTCTTC
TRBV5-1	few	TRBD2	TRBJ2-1	CASSLELAGMEQFF	TGCGCCAGCAGCTTGGAACTAGCGGGAATGGAGCAGTTCTTC
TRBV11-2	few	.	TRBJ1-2	CASSLWLRNRVYGYTF	TGTGCCAGCAGCTTATGGCTCCGAAACAGGGTCTATGGCTACACCTTC
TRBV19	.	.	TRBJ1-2	CASSIQGLGVYGYTF	TGTGCCAGTAGTATCCAGGGGCTGGGGGTATATGGCTACACCTTC
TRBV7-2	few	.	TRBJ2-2	CASSVGVGELFF	TGTGCCAGCAGCGTTGGGGTCGGGGAGCTGTTTTTT
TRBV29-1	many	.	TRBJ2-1	CTAKTYNEQFF	TGCACTGCAAAAACCTACAATGAGCAGTTCTTC
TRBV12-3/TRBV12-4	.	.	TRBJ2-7	CASTVGGREQYF	TGTGCCAGCACCGTTGGGGGCCGCGAGCAGTACTTC
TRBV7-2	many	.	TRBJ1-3	CASSLSEGNTIYF	TGTGCCAGCAGCTTGAGTGAGGGAAACACCATATATTTT
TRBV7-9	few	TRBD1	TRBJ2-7	CASRPPTGGVYEQYF	TGTGCCAGCAGACCACCGACAGGGGGTGTGTACGAGCAGTACTTC
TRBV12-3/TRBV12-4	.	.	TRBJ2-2	CASTPGQIYTGELFF	TGTGCCAGCACTCCCGGACAGATCTACACCGGGGAGCTGTTTTTT
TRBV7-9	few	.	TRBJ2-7	CASSSLPDVYYEQYF	TGTGCCAGCAGCTCCCTCCCGGACGTCTACTACGAGCAGTACTTC
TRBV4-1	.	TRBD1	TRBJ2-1	CASSPGTGPYNEQFF	TGCGCCAGCAGCCCTGGGACAGGGCCCTACAATGAGCAGTTCTTC
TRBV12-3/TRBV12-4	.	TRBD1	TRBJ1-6	CASSPGDRGHSPLHF	TGTGCCAGCAGTCCAGGGGACAGGGGGCATTCACCCCTCCACTTT
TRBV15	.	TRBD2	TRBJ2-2	CATSSYPGGWAGELFF	TGTGCCACCAGCAGCTACCCGGGGGGTTGGGCCGGGGAGCTGTTTTTT
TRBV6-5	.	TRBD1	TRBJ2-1	CASSYGQGIYNEQFF	TGTGCCAGCAGTTACGGACAGGGGATATACAATGAGCAGTTCTTC
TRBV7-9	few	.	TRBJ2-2	CARQARAGPTGELFF	TGTGCCAGGCAAGCTCGGGCAGGGCCCACCGGGGAGCTGTTTTTT
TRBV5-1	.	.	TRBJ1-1	CASGVTGNTEAFF	TGCGCCAGCGGTGTGACAGGGAACACTGAAGCTTTCTTT
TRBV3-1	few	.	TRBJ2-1	CASRGSRMGQFF	TGTGCCAGCAGGGGGTCTAGAATGGGGCAGTTCTTC
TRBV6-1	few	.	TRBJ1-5	CASSLQGQGQPQHF	TGTGCCAGTAGCCTCCAGGGTCAAGGTCAGCCCCAGCATTTT
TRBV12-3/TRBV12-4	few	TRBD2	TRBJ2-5	CASSFKTSGSKGKTQYF	TGTGCCAGCAGTTTTAAGACTAGCGGGAGTAAGGGAAAGACCCAGTACTTC
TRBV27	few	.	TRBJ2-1	CASSFNQGSANEQFF	TGTGCCAGCAGTTTTAATCAGGGGAGCGCCAATGAGCAGTTCTTC
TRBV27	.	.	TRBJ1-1	CASSFWDNTEAFF	TGTGCCAGCAGTTTCTGGGACAACACTGAAGCTTTCTTT
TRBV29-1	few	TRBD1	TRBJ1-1	CSGQGPSTEAFF	TGCAGCGGACAGGGTCCGAGCACTGAAGCTTTCTTT
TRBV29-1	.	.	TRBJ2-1	CSAAQGVSSYNEQFF	TGCAGCGCTGCCCAGGGTGTTAGCTCCTACAATGAGCAGTTCTTC
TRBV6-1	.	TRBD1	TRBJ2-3	CASSEDRAFTDTQYF	TGTGCCAGCAGTGAGGACAGGGCTTTCACAGATACGCAGTATTTT
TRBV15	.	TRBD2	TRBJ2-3	CATSRERAGATDTQYF	TGTGCCACCAGCAGAGAAAGAGCGGGGGCCACAGATACGCAGTATTTT
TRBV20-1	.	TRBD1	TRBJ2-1	CSANPRQGPTYNEQFF	TGCAGTGCTAATCCCCGACAGGGGCCAACCTACAATGAGCAGTTCTTC
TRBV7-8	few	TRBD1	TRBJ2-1	CASSLIGQGHEQFF	TGTGCCAGCAGCTTAATCGGACAGGGACATGAGCAGTTCTTC
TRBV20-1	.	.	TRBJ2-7	CSARDRAGLYEQYF	TGCAGTGCTAGAGATCGGGCAGGCCTCTACGAGCAGTACTTC
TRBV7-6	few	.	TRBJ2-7	CASSLEVASRGYEQYF	TGTGCCAGCAGCTTAGAAGTGGCTAGTAGGGGCTACGAGCAGTACTTC
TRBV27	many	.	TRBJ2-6	CASRPSSGANVLTF	TGTGCCAGCAGGCCAAGCTCTGGGGCCAACGTCCTGACTTTC
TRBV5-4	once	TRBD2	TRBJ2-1	CAISLAGGGWEQFF	TGTGCCATCAGCTTGGCCGGGGGGGGCTGGGAGCAGTTCTTC
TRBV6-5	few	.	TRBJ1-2	CASSYSRGFGYTF	TGTGCCAGCAGTTACTCGAGAGGGTTTGGCTACACCTTC